This T cell receptor (beta chain) was obtained from a study of beta chain features in type 1 diabetes (dated by TCRdb to 2016 to 2018). Regarding the study in general: Mean age, gender distribution, total cell number and subset yield were not different between patients and healthy donors. The study compared the TCRB repertoires of sorted circulating CD4+ T cell subsets in recently diagnosed type 1 diabetes patients with those in matched healthy donors. A total of 85 million to 110 million sorted cells were examined across all samples, and RNA yield correlated strongly with the number of cells per subset. Whereas all 30 or so donors provided naive and central memory subsets, regulatory and stem cell-like memory subsets were isolated from just 8 patients and roughly 8 healthy donors.

Each donor gave one peripheral blood draw, averaging around 120 mL, which was collected into heparinised tubes. A BD FACSAria II was used to sort naive, central memory, regulatory and stem cell-like memory CD4+ T cells with a panel that included CD45RO, CCR7, CD25, CD127, CD95 and CD27. Every sorted population had a purity above 98%. PBMCs were isolated immediately by Lymphoprep density gradient centrifugation and stained directly without culture. To minimize batch effects, samples were stained and sorted in pairs, one healthy donor with one patient per experiment. Results the study describes overall, beyond this receptor: Type 1 diabetes patients showed a moderate but significant shortening of TCRB CDR3 length in all four CD4+ subsets. At VDJ recombination sites, type 1 diabetes patients had fewer insertions and more deleted nucleotides, which implies abnormalities in thymic rearrangement. Because cDNA rather than genomic DNA was sequenced, highly expressing activated cells could have been over-represented, although no difference in activation and CD3 levels was found between groups. Only small numbers of individuals were included in the HLA sub-analyses, which left unresolved whether HLA type had any influence on TCRB rearrangement. Naive, central memory and regulatory TCRB repertoires appeared to be more similar among patients than among healthy donors. Shorter templates might be favored by PCR, yet because patient and control samples were amplified and corrected together, any such skew would affect both groups equally.

A note on this clone: Which antigen it targets is not known. No quality values exist for individual bases; no much larger clone is one base distant.

The High Capacity cDNA Reverse Transcription Kit was used to reverse transcribe all of the isolated RNA, meaning that expressed TCRB transcripts were what got sequenced. Deep immunoSEQ sequencing was performed on naive, central memory and regulatory T cell samples, with an average of about 3.6 million total reads per sample. After sorted cells were lysed in RLT buffer, RNA was extracted with DNase-treated RNeasy Micro or Mini kits, with the choice depending on cell number. Each cell subset was processed separately to prevent cross-contamination, with patient and healthy donor samples processed together. The immunoSEQ multiplex PCR was used to amplify TCRB sequences from cDNA, yielding 87-bp fragments that span the CDR3 region. Amplicons were sequenced on the Illumina HiSeq platform. The authors' pipeline ran thus. PCR bias was corrected computationally using synthetic template baselines, and reads within Hamming distance 2 were collapsed, with unmergeable singletons discarded. By aligning reads against IMGT, V, D and J genes, CDR3 length, and insertions or deletions at six rearrangement sites were assigned. Clonotype counts were normalized to sorted cell number within each subset before computing true diversity and Gini coefficients with the tcR R package. The overlap coefficient, calculated on TCRB nucleotide sequences, was used to measure repertoire sharing. Out-of-frame TCRB sequences from naive cells were analyzed as a proxy for the pre-selection repertoire. TCRdb provides this immuneACCESS table in a form limited to in-frame rearrangements. Some clones are lacking; in checked studies, under half of them reflect an unresolved V gene, and why the rest are absent is not known. The V and J calls and clone size are taken from that table; D and trimming were inferred from the DNA. The sample data list 350,000 to 450,000 clones, and more than 11% of these were observed just once. In total, the top ten clones hold roughly 0.033% of the sample.

This clonotype was obtained from a man under 40 in good health. Sequencing was performed on naive CD4+ T cells from blood. The cell subset or site label, as the study defines it: true naive CD4+ T cells.

The nucleotide sequence reads TGTGCCAGTAGCTCCCCGGGGGGAGAGACCCAGTACTTC. It specifies CASSSPGGETQYF. The chain joins TRBV19 to TRBJ2-5; 7 bases in the junction line up with TRBD2. Reading from cysteine to phenylalanine, the CDR3 counts 13 amino acids. Just the 39-base CDR3 DNA is kept, in frame starting at base 1. The germline V gene (reference sequence) sets CDR1 to LNHDA and CDR2 to SQIVND. Relative to germline, V is missing 6 bases and J is missing 4 bases, with 5 bases of the junction outside any gene match. Here the CDR3 is joined to the reference TRBV19 and TRBJ2-5 genes, and the full variable domain is: DGGITQSPKYLFRKEGQNVTLSCEQNLNHDAMYWYRQDPGQGLRLIYYSQIVNDFQKGDIAEGYSVSREKKESFPLTVTSAQKNPTAFYLCASSSPGGETQYFGPGTRLLVL.